The clone carrying this TCR beta chain has more than one count but fewer than ten. What it binds is not known. Library preparation for TCR beta used quantitative 5'-RACE with molecular barcodes. MiXCR was run by TCRdb on the 5' RACE reads, yielding one entry per CDR3 protein. Here the sample spans about 220,000 distinct CDR3 sequences, around 16% being singletons. The sample is drawn from a study of CD8 T cells in ankylosing spondylitis. Findings and caveats of the study: Some of these motif variants have turned up before, in reports on reactive arthritis synovial fluid and blood. For ankylosing spondylitis blood, a TCR beta motif of several highly homologous variants appeared characteristic. Enrichment of disease-linked clones was reportedly significant in matched ankylosing spondylitis synovial fluid.

Between the trimmed V and J ends, which lost 1 base and 5 bases, there was a span of 21 bases. Germline loops: CDR1 PRHDT, CDR2 FYEKMQ (reference sequence). The length of the CDR3 is 18 residues. The sequenced material came from blood, either unsorted or a sorted T cell fraction (not recorded which). V gene TRBV13 combines with J gene TRBJ2-1; D might be TRBD1 or TRBD2, each matching 6 bases. This TCR was sampled from a male donor with ankylosing spondylitis. Here the CDR3 reads CASSLEVRGSGANNEQFF. Here the CDR3 DNA reads TGTGCCAGCAGCTTAGAGGTCCGGGGGTCGGGGGCCAACAATGAGCAGTTCTTC.